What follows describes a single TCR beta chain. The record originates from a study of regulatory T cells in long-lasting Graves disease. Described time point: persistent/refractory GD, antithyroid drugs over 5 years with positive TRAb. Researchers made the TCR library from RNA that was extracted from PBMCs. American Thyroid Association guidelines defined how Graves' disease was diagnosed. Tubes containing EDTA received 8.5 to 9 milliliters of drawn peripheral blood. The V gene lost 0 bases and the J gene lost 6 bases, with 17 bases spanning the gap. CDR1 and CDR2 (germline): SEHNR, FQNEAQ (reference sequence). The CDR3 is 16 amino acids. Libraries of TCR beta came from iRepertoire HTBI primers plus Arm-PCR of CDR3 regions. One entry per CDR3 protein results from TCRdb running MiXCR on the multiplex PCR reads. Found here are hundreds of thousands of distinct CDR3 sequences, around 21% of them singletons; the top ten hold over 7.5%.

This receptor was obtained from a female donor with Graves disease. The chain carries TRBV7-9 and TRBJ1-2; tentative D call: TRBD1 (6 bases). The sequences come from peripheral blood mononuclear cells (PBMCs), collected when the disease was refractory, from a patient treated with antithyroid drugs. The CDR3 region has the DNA TGTGCCAGCAGCTTAGCTCCCCGAGGGGGGATAGATGGCTACACCTTC. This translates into CASSLAPRGGIDGYTF.